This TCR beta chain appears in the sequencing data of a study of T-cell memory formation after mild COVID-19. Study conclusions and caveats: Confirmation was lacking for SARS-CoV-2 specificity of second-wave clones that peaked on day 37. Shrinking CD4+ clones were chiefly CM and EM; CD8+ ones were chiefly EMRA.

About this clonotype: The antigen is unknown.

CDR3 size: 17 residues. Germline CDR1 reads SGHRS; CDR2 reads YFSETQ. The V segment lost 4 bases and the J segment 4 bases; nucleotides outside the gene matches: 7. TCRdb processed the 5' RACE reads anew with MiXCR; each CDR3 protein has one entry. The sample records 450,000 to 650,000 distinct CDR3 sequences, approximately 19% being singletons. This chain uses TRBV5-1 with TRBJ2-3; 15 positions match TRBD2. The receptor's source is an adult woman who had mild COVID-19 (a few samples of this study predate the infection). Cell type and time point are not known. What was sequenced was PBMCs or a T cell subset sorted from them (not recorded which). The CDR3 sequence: CASSAARTSGGADTQYF. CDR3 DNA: TGCGCCAGCAGCGCGGCCCGGACTAGCGGGGGGGCAGATACGCAGTATTTT.